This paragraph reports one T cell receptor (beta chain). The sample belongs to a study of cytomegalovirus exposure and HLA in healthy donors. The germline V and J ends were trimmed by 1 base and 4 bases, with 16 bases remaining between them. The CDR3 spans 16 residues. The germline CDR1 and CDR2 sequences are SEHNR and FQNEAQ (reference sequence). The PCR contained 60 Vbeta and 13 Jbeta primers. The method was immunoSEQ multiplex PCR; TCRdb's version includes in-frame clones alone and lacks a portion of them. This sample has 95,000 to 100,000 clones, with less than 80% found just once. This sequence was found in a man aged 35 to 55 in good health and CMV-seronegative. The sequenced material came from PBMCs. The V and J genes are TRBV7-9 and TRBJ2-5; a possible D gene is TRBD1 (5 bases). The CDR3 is CASSLGRAGMRETQYF. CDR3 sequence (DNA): TGTGCCAGCAGCTTAGGTCGGGCAGGGATGAGAGAGACCCAGTACTTC.